What follows are 8 T cell receptor beta chains derived from one specimen sequenced in a study of T cell repertoires in cytomegalovirus infection. TCRdb used MiXCR to reprocess the reads, holding one entry per CDR3 protein. This sample yields about 700,000 distinct CDR3 sequences, of which around 30% are seen a single time; around a sixth belongs to the top ten. The antigens of these receptors remain unknown. Sequenced here: cultured PBMCs, sampled from culture after CMV antigen stimulation. The receptor source for this set is a human donor in good health (CMV status not recorded). Some clones in this sample may be carry-over from other donors' samples.

The chain recombines TRBV30 with TRBJ1-5, with a possible D match to TRBD1 (5 bases). Trimming removed 3 bases at V and 7 bases at J, with 13 bases between. This CDR3 is built from 13 residues. Germline loops: CDR1 GTSNPN, CDR2 SVGIG (reference sequence). The CDR3 here is CAWRSPGGQPQHF. The CDR3 DNA reads as TGTGCCTGGAGGAGCCCCGGGGGACAGCCCCAGCATTTT.

V usage is TRBV20-1 and J usage is TRBJ1-1; D gene ambiguous. Trimming left V 6 bases short and J 11 bases short, with 25 bases between. The CDR3 length is 14 residues. Per germline, CDR1 DFQATT and CDR2 SNEGSKA (reference sequence). The CDR3 DNA reads TGCAGTGCAACCCCATCTGGCGCGGCCCCTGTTGCTTTCTTT. Its translation is CSATPSGAAPVAFF.

This clonotype was observed a single time. This chain links TRBV6-5 with TRBJ2-5; no reliable D call. Deletions cut 5 bases from V and 5 bases from J, with 12 bases between. This CDR3 comprises 13 residues. Germline CDR1 reads MNHEY; CDR2 reads SVGAGI. The CDR3 coding sequence is TGTGCCAGCAGTGTGCGAGGAATCGAGACCCAGTACTTC. Translated: CASSVRGIETQYF.

This clonotype showed up just a few times. This chain joins TRBV20-1 and TRBJ1-5; unclear D gene. V gave up 3 bases and J gave up 7 bases, with 10 bases separating them. CDR1 and CDR2 from the germline V gene are DFQATT and SNEGSKA (reference sequence). The CDR3 length is 12 residues. The CDR3 loop reads CSARQVGQPQHF. In nucleotides, the CDR3 is TGCAGTGCTAGGCAGGTTGGGCAGCCCCAGCATTTT.

The rearrangement uses TRBV18 and TRBJ1-1; weak D call: TRBD1 (5 bases). Trimming took 3 bases from V and 0 from J, leaving 11 bases between them. Germline V gene lookup returns CDR1 KGHSH and CDR2 LQKENI. This CDR3 comprises 15 residues. This chain's CDR3 is CASSPTMGLNTEAFF. The CDR3 nucleotides are TGTGCCAGCTCACCGACCATGGGACTGAACACTGAAGCTTTCTTT.

In its sample, this clonotype was seen a few times. The chain carries TRBV27 and TRBJ2-5; maybe TRBD2 (7 bases). The V gene lost 6 bases and the J gene lost 5 bases, with 19 bases spanning the gap. The germline gives CDR1 MNHEY, CDR2 SMNVEV (reference sequence). The CDR3 sequence is 15 residues long. CDR3: CASRGAGASFETQYF. The CDR3 DNA follows: TGTGCCAGCAGGGGCGCGGGGGCGTCGTTTGAGACCCAGTACTTC.

The genes are TRBV12-5 and TRBJ2-5; 9 bases align to TRBD1. Trimming took 7 bases from V and 4 from J; bases not matched to a gene: 7. The germline V gene has CDR1 LGHNT and CDR2 FRNRAP. This CDR3 is 14 amino acids long. In DNA, the CDR3 is TGTGCTAGTGCTACCACAGGGGGCCTAGAGACCCAGTACTTC. This codes for CASATTGGLETQYF.

This clonotype appeared a few times. The chain carries TRBV20-1 and TRBJ2-3; D unresolved. V lost 3 bases, J lost 4 bases, and 8 bases lay in between. The CDR3 contains 12 residues. Germline V gene data show CDR1 as DFQATT and CDR2 as SNEGSKA (reference sequence). The CDR3 loop reads CSASPEADTQYF. DNA of the CDR3: TGCAGTGCTAGCCCAGAGGCAGATACGCAGTATTTT.